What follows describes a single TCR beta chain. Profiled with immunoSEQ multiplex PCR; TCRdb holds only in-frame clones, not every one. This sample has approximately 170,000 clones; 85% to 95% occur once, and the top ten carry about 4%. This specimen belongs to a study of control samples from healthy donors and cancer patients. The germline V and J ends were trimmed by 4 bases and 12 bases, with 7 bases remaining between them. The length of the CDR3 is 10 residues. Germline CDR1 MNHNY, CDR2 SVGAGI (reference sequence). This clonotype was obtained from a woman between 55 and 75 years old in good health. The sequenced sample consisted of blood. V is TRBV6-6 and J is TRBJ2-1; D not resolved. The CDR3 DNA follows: TGTGCCAGCAGTTTGGGGTGGCAGTTCTTC. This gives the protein CASSLGWQFF.